This TCR beta chain was identified in a study of spatial heterogeneity in lung cancer. Study-wide findings and caveats: There was tracking of ubiquitous and regional nonsynonymous mutations by the respective counts of ubiquitous and regional expanded TCRs. Expanded intratumoral alpha and beta TCR counts tracked tumor mutation counts.

Each CDR3 protein gets one entry after TCRdb re-called the 5' RACE reads with MiXCR. This sample has over 2,000 distinct CDR3 sequences, with approximately 2.6% found just once. The time point is: sample taken at primary tumor resection. Unsorted tumor, nontumor lung tissue or cryopreserved PBMC supplied the whole RNA. The trim removed 6 bases at V and 0 bases at J, leaving 12 bases unmatched. The V gene's germline CDR1 is DFQATT and CDR2 SNEGSKA (reference sequence). This CDR3 has 17 residues. By share of the sample, this clonotype is medium-sized. Its antigen is unidentified. Here the sequenced sample was lung tumor tissue, taken at surgery. This sequence originates from a male donor with early-stage non-small cell lung cancer. The rearrangement joins TRBV20-1 to TRBJ2-1; 9 nucleotides align to TRBD2. Written as DNA, the CDR3 is TGCAGTGCCCTAGCGAGCGGGAGGTACTACTCCTACAATGAGCAGTTCTTC. It translates to CSALASGRYYSYNEQFF.